A selection of T cell receptor beta chains follows, all from one sample in a study of T cell responses to AZD1222 COVID-19 vaccine. Assay used: immunoSEQ multiplex PCR; TCRdb lists only in-frame clones, some missing. The sample holds 65,000 to 95,000 clones, roughly 94% seen once. This specimen was peripheral blood, taken on day 0 of MenACWY control vaccination. The receptors were sampled from an adult in good health. Both conserved end residues are part of each CDR3. D genes are given only for firm matches. Clone size is given for some rows only: seen once, a few or many times, or a class if the clone is expanded.

v_gene: TRBV28; j_gene: TRBJ1-5; d_gene: NA; abundance: NA; CDR3nt: TGTGCCAGCAGTTTCCCACCCCTCGGGGGGGCGAACGGATATAGCAATCAGCCCCAGCATTTT; CDR3aa: CASSFPPLGGANGYSNQPQHF
v_gene: TRBV2; j_gene: TRBJ2-5; d_gene: NA; abundance: NA; CDR3nt: TGTGCCAGCAGTGAAGCGCGGGGAGGGGGAGAGACCCAGTACTTC; CDR3aa: CASSEARGGGETQYF
v_gene: TRBV12-3/TRBV12-4; j_gene: TRBJ2-5; d_gene: NA; abundance: NA; CDR3nt: TGTGCCAGCACCACCACAGGGATCGAGACCCAGTACTTC; CDR3aa: CASTTTGIETQYF
v_gene: TRBV7-8; j_gene: TRBJ2-1; d_gene: NA; abundance: NA; CDR3nt: TGTGCCAGCAGCTTAGAGGCTAGCGCTTCCACCAATGAGCAGTTCTTC; CDR3aa: CASSLEASASTNEQFF
v_gene: TRBV6-5; j_gene: TRBJ2-1; d_gene: NA; abundance: NA; CDR3nt: TGTGCCAGCAAGTGGTCGGATGAGCAGTTCTTC; CDR3aa: CASKWSDEQFF
v_gene: TRBV12-3/TRBV12-4; j_gene: TRBJ2-5; d_gene: NA; abundance: NA; CDR3nt: TGTGCCAGCAGTCCGTCCCAAGAGACCCAGTACTTC; CDR3aa: CASSPSQETQYF
v_gene: TRBV24-1; j_gene: TRBJ2-2; d_gene: TRBD1; abundance: NA; CDR3nt: TGTGCCACCAGTGACCCCGGGACAGGGAACACCGGGGAGCTGTTTTTT; CDR3aa: CATSDPGTGNTGELFF
v_gene: TRBV19; j_gene: TRBJ1-5; d_gene: TRBD1; abundance: NA; CDR3nt: TGTGCCAGTAGTACCACCGGGACAGAGGATCAGCCCCAGCATTTT; CDR3aa: CASSTTGTEDQPQHF
v_gene: TRBV7-2; j_gene: TRBJ1-5; d_gene: TRBD1; abundance: NA; CDR3nt: TGTGCCAGCAGCTTAGTGGGAGGGGGCCTAAATCAGCCCCAGCATTTT; CDR3aa: CASSLVGGGLNQPQHF
v_gene: TRBV6-5; j_gene: TRBJ2-7; d_gene: TRBD2; abundance: NA; CDR3nt: TGTGCCAGCAGTTCGAAGAGCGGGAGGGCCTACGAGCAGTACTTC; CDR3aa: CASSSKSGRAYEQYF
v_gene: TRBV24-1; j_gene: TRBJ2-3; d_gene: TRBD1; abundance: NA; CDR3nt: TGTGCCACCAGAAAGACAGGGGTAGATACGCAGTATTTT; CDR3aa: CATRKTGVDTQYF
v_gene: TRBV30; j_gene: TRBJ1-2; d_gene: NA; abundance: NA; CDR3nt: TGTGCCTGGAGCGCCAAGAATTGGGAGACAGTGGGGACTCATGGCTACACCTTC; CDR3aa: CAWSAKNWETVGTHGYTF
v_gene: TRBV3-1/TRBV3-2; j_gene: TRBJ2-1; d_gene: TRBD2; abundance: NA; CDR3nt: TGTGCCAGCAGTCATAGCGGGTCCTACAATGAGCAGTTCTTC; CDR3aa: CASSHSGSYNEQFF
v_gene: TRBV5-1; j_gene: TRBJ2-1; d_gene: NA; abundance: NA; CDR3nt: TGCGCCAGCAGCTTGGACAGGGTATCGACCTACAATGAGCAGTTCTTC; CDR3aa: CASSLDRVSTYNEQFF
v_gene: TRBV7-2; j_gene: TRBJ2-3; d_gene: NA; abundance: NA; CDR3nt: TGTGCCAGCAGCTTATCAGGGCCCACAGATACGCAGTATTTT; CDR3aa: CASSLSGPTDTQYF
v_gene: TRBV6-1; j_gene: TRBJ2-1; d_gene: TRBD2; abundance: NA; CDR3nt: TGTGCCAGCAGTGCGCCCCCGGGACTAGCGGGAGCCAATGAGCAGTTCTTC; CDR3aa: CASSAPPGLAGANEQFF
v_gene: TRBV27; j_gene: TRBJ2-7; d_gene: NA; abundance: NA; CDR3nt: TGTGCCAGCAGATCTCCGGGTCAGGGTTACGAGCAGTACTTC; CDR3aa: CASRSPGQGYEQYF
v_gene: TRBV6-2/TRBV6-3; j_gene: TRBJ2-1; d_gene: NA; abundance: NA; CDR3nt: TGTGCCAGCAACCCGGGGCAGATTTCCTACAATGAGCAGTTCTTC; CDR3aa: CASNPGQISYNEQFF
v_gene: TRBV6-2/TRBV6-3; j_gene: TRBJ2-1; d_gene: NA; abundance: NA; CDR3nt: TGTGCCAGCAGTTACGTCCGCGGCAATGAGCAGTTCTTC; CDR3aa: CASSYVRGNEQFF
v_gene: TRBV7-2; j_gene: TRBJ2-1; d_gene: TRBD2; abundance: NA; CDR3nt: TGTGCCAGCAGCCCGGGACTAGCGGTCGATGAGCAGTTCTTC; CDR3aa: CASSPGLAVDEQFF
v_gene: TRBV18; j_gene: TRBJ2-3; d_gene: TRBD2; abundance: NA; CDR3nt: TGTGCCAGCTCACCATATAGCGGGGGCACAGATACGCAGTATTTT; CDR3aa: CASSPYSGGTDTQYF
v_gene: TRBV27; j_gene: TRBJ2-4; d_gene: NA; abundance: NA; CDR3nt: TGTGCCTCGTACTCCCAAAACATTCAGTACTTC; CDR3aa: CASYSQNIQYF
v_gene: TRBV28; j_gene: TRBJ1-2; d_gene: NA; abundance: NA; CDR3nt: TGTGCCAGCAGTCAAAACGCAAACTATGGCTACACCTTC; CDR3aa: CASSQNANYGYTF
v_gene: TRBV3-1/TRBV3-2; j_gene: TRBJ2-3; d_gene: TRBD2; abundance: NA; CDR3nt: TGTGCCAGCAGCCGGCGACTAGCGGGTGGGGGAGATACGCAGTATTTT; CDR3aa: CASSRRLAGGGDTQYF
v_gene: TRBV9; j_gene: TRBJ1-1; d_gene: TRBD1; abundance: NA; CDR3nt: TGTGCCAGCAGCGGTAACCCCTTACAGGGGGGCTATGAAGCTTTCTTT; CDR3aa: CASSGNPLQGGYEAFF
v_gene: TRBV19; j_gene: TRBJ2-5; d_gene: TRBD2; abundance: NA; CDR3nt: TGTGCCAGCGCGCGGGGGGCAGAGACCCAGTACTTC; CDR3aa: CASARGAETQYF
v_gene: TRBV19; j_gene: TRBJ2-2; d_gene: TRBD2; abundance: NA; CDR3nt: TGTGCCAGTAGTATAGTTGGGACTAGCGGGAGGACCGGGGAGCTGTTTTTT; CDR3aa: CASSIVGTSGRTGELFF
v_gene: TRBV19; j_gene: TRBJ2-7; d_gene: NA; abundance: NA; CDR3nt: TGTGCCAGTAGTATAGCCCGGGACCCTGCCTACGAGCAGTACTTC; CDR3aa: CASSIARDPAYEQYF
v_gene: TRBV24-1; j_gene: TRBJ1-5; d_gene: NA; abundance: NA; CDR3nt: TGTGCCACCAGTGATTCACAGGTCTATCAGCCCCAGCATTTT; CDR3aa: CATSDSQVYQPQHF
v_gene: TRBV19; j_gene: TRBJ1-4; d_gene: NA; abundance: NA; CDR3nt: TGTGCCAGTCGACCCCAGACGGGAGTTAATGAAAAACTGTTTTTT; CDR3aa: CASRPQTGVNEKLFF
v_gene: TRBV19; j_gene: TRBJ2-1; d_gene: NA; abundance: NA; CDR3nt: TGTGCCAGTAGTATGGGGACCTCCTACAATGAGCAGTTCTTC; CDR3aa: CASSMGTSYNEQFF
v_gene: TRBV6-6; j_gene: TRBJ1-4; d_gene: NA; abundance: NA; CDR3nt: TGTGCCAGCAGGGGGCCGACAACTAATGAAAAACTGTTTTTT; CDR3aa: CASRGPTTNEKLFF
v_gene: TRBV6-2/TRBV6-3; j_gene: TRBJ1-5; d_gene: NA; abundance: NA; CDR3nt: TGTGCCAGCAGTTACTCTGGTAGCAATCAGCCCCAGCATTTT; CDR3aa: CASSYSGSNQPQHF
v_gene: TRBV27; j_gene: TRBJ2-7; d_gene: TRBD2; abundance: NA; CDR3nt: TGTGCCAGCAGTTCCGGGACTAGCGGGAGGCCATCCTACGAGCAGTACTTC; CDR3aa: CASSSGTSGRPSYEQYF
v_gene: TRBV10-3; j_gene: TRBJ1-3; d_gene: NA; abundance: NA; CDR3nt: TGTGCCATCAGTGTTCAGGACTCTGGAAACACCATATATTTT; CDR3aa: CAISVQDSGNTIYF
v_gene: TRBV7-2; j_gene: TRBJ2-2; d_gene: TRBD1; abundance: once; CDR3nt: TGTGCCAGCAGCTTGTTTGGGACAGGGAACACCGGGGAGCTGTTTTTT; CDR3aa: CASSLFGTGNTGELFF
v_gene: TRBV4-3; j_gene: TRBJ2-7; d_gene: TRBD1; abundance: once; CDR3nt: TGCGCCAGCAGCCGAGACGGGGACAGGGTCCACGAGCAGTACTTC; CDR3aa: CASSRDGDRVHEQYF
v_gene: TRBV27; j_gene: TRBJ2-5; d_gene: NA; abundance: NA; CDR3nt: TGTGCCAGCAGTCCCGGTTTTGGAGGGAGAGAGACCCAGTACTTC; CDR3aa: CASSPGFGGRETQYF
v_gene: TRBV7-8; j_gene: TRBJ2-7; d_gene: NA; abundance: NA; CDR3nt: TGTGCCAGCAGCTTAGACCCGGGGAATACGGAAGAGCAGTACTTC; CDR3aa: CASSLDPGNTEEQYF
v_gene: TRBV7-2; j_gene: TRBJ1-3; d_gene: NA; abundance: NA; CDR3nt: TGTGCCAGCAGCTTAGAAGTCTCGAGTGCTGGAAACACCATATATTTT; CDR3aa: CASSLEVSSAGNTIYF
v_gene: TRBV20-1; j_gene: TRBJ1-1; d_gene: NA; abundance: NA; CDR3nt: TGCACCCCCGGCTCTGGGCCTGAAGCTTTCTTT; CDR3aa: CTPGSGPEAFF